The clone carrying this TCR beta chain was detected many times. Its target is not known. The CDR3 contains 14 residues. Germline lookup yields CDR1 ENHRY and CDR2 SYGVKD. V lost 0 bases to trimming and J lost 9 bases, with 12 bases between them. The sample is drawn from a study of T-cell memory formation after mild COVID-19. About the research overall: Largely donor-specific sequence clusters came from two donors.

Study-level findings and limits: There was a balanced CD4/CD8 profile in clones contracting day 15 to 85, and later expanders leaned CD4+.

TCRdb passed the 5' RACE reads through MiXCR, listing each CDR3 protein once. In the table there are around 340,000 distinct CDR3 sequences, roughly an eighth of which are singletons. The sample taken for sequencing was PBMCs or a T cell subset sorted from them (not recorded which). The sequence came from a man between 18 and 35 years old who had mild COVID-19 (a few samples of this study predate the infection). Cell type and time point are not known. J is TRBJ1-5 and V is TRBV10-3; D perhaps matches TRBD1 (5 bases). CDR3 sequence (DNA): TGTGCCATCAGTGAGTCGGGGGGGAACCGGCCCCAGCATTTT. Protein: CAISESGGNRPQHF.